The 25 T cell receptor beta chains presented below share a single source sample, sequenced in a study of cytotoxic CD8 clonotypes in ibrutinib-treated CLL. TCRdb keeps only in-frame clones here, not all; method: immunoSEQ multiplex PCR. In the table there are fewer than 50,000 clones, approximately 70% of which are singletons. The sequencing here drew on PBMCs, taken after 24 months of ibrutinib treatment. The receptor source for this set is a human donor with chronic lymphocytic leukemia.

The CDR3 DNA reads TGTGCCAGCTCACCACCGGGAGTTTTGACTGAAGCTTTCTTT. Amino acids: CASSPPGVLTEAFF. The gene calls are TRBV18 and TRBJ1-1; D is uncertain. The germline V and J ends were trimmed by 0 bases and 5 bases, with 10 bases remaining between them. Germline CDR1 and CDR2: KGHSH and LQKENI. This CDR3 has 14 residues.

J is TRBJ2-7 and V is TRBV29-1; 7 nucleotides match TRBD1. The CDR3 consists of 12 residues. Germline V gene data show CDR1 as SQVTM and CDR2 as ANQGSEA. V shed 6 bases, J shed 5 bases, and the junction held 7 bases outside the gene matches. The CDR3: CSVWTGTNEQYF. DNA of the CDR3: TGCAGCGTCTGGACAGGAACTAACGAGCAGTACTTC.

The J gene is TRBJ2-2, the V gene TRBV5-1, with D perhaps matching TRBD1 (6 bases). The CDR3 is made up of 15 amino acids. Looked up from germline, CDR1 is SGHRS and CDR2 is YFSETQ. Trimming cost V 4 bases and J 5 bases, with 15 bases left between them. The CDR3 is CASSLRGFGTGELFF. CDR3 DNA sequence: TGCGCCAGCAGCCTTAGGGGGTTTGGTACCGGGGAGCTGTTTTTT.

This sequence joins TRBV5-1 and TRBJ2-2; 9 bases are shared with TRBD2. V shed 2 bases, J shed 2 bases, and the junction held 4 bases outside the gene matches. Germline CDR1 reads SGHRS; CDR2 reads YFSETQ. CDR3 size: 16 residues. CDR3 protein: CASSFLTSGNTGELFF. DNA for the CDR3: TGCGCCAGCAGCTTTTTGACTAGCGGCAACACCGGGGAGCTGTTTTTT.

V is TRBV7-9 and J is TRBJ1-4; no clear D. With 4 bases removed from V and 7 bases from J, the gap between germline ends came to 13 bases. The CDR3 sequence is 14 residues long. The germline CDR1 and CDR2 sequences are SEHNR and FQNEAQ (reference sequence). The CDR3 DNA is TGTGCCAGCAGCTCCCAAGGTTGGAGTGAAAAACTGTTTTTT. Its protein is CASSSQGWSEKLFF.

This chain uses TRBV18 with TRBJ1-2, with TRBD1 matching over 7 bases. In germline, CDR1 is KGHSH, CDR2 LQKENI. With 3 bases clipped from V and 6 bases from J, the junction kept 4 bases outside the gene matches. The CDR3 spans 13 residues. For the CDR3, the DNA is TGTGCCAGCTCACCGTACAGGGGCGATGGCTACACCTTC. Translation gives CASSPYRGDGYTF.

V gene TRBV19 combines with J gene TRBJ2-2; D possibly uses TRBD1 or TRBD2 (6 bases each). This CDR3 is built from 16 residues. Germline V gene sequence: CDR1 LNHDA, CDR2 SQIVND (reference sequence). V shed 4 bases and J shed 5 bases, with 17 bases lying between them. CDR3 nucleotide sequence: TGTGCCAGTAGTACCCGGTTCGGGGGCCTTACCGGGGAGCTGTTTTTT. This translates into CASSTRFGGLTGELFF.

This clone was seen repeatedly, ten times or more. The rearrangement joins TRBV9 to TRBJ1-1; 7 nucleotides align to TRBD1. Germline trimming cut 5 bases from V and 4 bases from J; bases unmatched to any gene: 5. The CDR3 spans 13 residues. Germline V gene lookup returns CDR1 SGDLS and CDR2 YYNGEE. Here the CDR3 DNA reads TGTGCCAGCAGTGCAGGGGGATCCACTGAAGCTTTCTTT. Protein sequence: CASSAGGSTEAFF.

This clone was observed many times. The V call is TRBV5-6, the J call TRBJ2-5; no clear D. The CDR3 extends over 13 amino acids. Germline V gene data show CDR1 as SGHDT and CDR2 as YYEEEE. V dropped 0 bases and J dropped 5 bases, with 8 bases sitting between them. The CDR3 sequence: CASSLATSETQYF. The CDR3 DNA reads TGTGCCAGCAGCTTGGCCACTTCGGAGACCCAGTACTTC.

This clone has a count of ten or more. The chain is built from TRBV2 and TRBJ1-1, with 9 positions matching TRBD1. After removal of 8 bases from V and 5 bases from J, the junction contained 6 bases not matched to a gene. The CDR3 length is 13 residues. Germline CDR1 reads SNHLY; CDR2 reads FYNNEI. For the CDR3, the DNA is TGTGCCAGCTTCCGGGACAGGGAGACTGAAGCTTTCTTT. Its translation: CASFRDRETEAFF. The full variable domain, its missing parts supplied by reference TRBV2 and TRBJ1-1, is EPEVTQTPSHQVTQMGQEVILRCVPISNHLYFYWYRQILGQKVEFLVSFYNNEISEKSEIFDDQFSVERPDGSNFTLKIRSTKLEDSAMYFCASFRDRETEAFFGQGTRLTVV.

The chain has TRBV6-5 and TRBJ1-1; D not certain. Trimming removed 0 bases at V and 0 bases at J, with 8 bases between. CDR3 size: 15 residues. From germline, CDR1 is MNHEY and CDR2 SVGAGI. The CDR3 spells CASSYSNFMNTEAFF. CDR3 nucleotide sequence: TGTGCCAGCAGTTACTCGAACTTCATGAACACTGAAGCTTTCTTT.

This clone was picked up a small number of times. The V call is TRBV11-2, the J call TRBJ2-7; D uncertain. CDR3 length: 13 amino acids. V shed 1 base and J shed 3 bases, with 7 bases lying between them. Looked up from germline, CDR1 is SGHAT and CDR2 is FQNNGV. In DNA form, the CDR3 reads TGTGCCAGCAGCTTAGGGGTCCTCTACGAGCAGTACTTC. Encoded protein: CASSLGVLYEQYF. Complete variable domain (other parts from reference TRBV11-2 and TRBJ2-7): EAGVAQSPRYKIIEKRQSVAFWCNPISGHATLYWYQQILGQGPKLLIQFQNNGVVDDSQLPKDRFSAERLKGVDSTLKIQPAKLEDSAVYLCASSLGVLYEQYFGPGTRLTVT.

The gene calls are TRBV19 and TRBJ1-2; no firm D call. Per the germline V gene, CDR1 is LNHDA and CDR2 is SQIVND (reference sequence). Trimming pared 3 bases from V and 5 bases from J, leaving 10 bases between. This CDR3 spans 13 amino acids. For the CDR3, the DNA is TGTGCCAGTAGTATGTCGGGAGTGTATGGCTACACCTTC. Protein sequence: CASSMSGVYGYTF.

This clone appeared many times. V usage is TRBV5-3 and J usage is TRBJ1-5, with D possibly being TRBD1 (6 bases). Being an ORF, TRBV5-3 has a function that is uncertain. CDR3 length: 13 amino acids. V shed 7 bases and J shed 7 bases, with 15 bases lying between them. The CDR3 DNA is TGTGCCAGAGGTCGACAGGATAGCCAGCCCCAGCATTTT. Translating gives CARGRQDSQPQHF.

This sequence joins TRBV19 and TRBJ1-1; D is uncertain. CDR1 and CDR2 (germline): LNHDA, SQIVND (reference sequence). The CDR3 loop spans 14 amino acids. The V end was cut by 3 bases, the J end by 6 bases, with 14 bases between. Here the CDR3 reads CASSMWSGIPEAFF. The CDR3 DNA reads as TGTGCCAGTAGTATGTGGAGTGGTATCCCTGAAGCTTTCTTT.

The J gene is TRBJ2-5, the V gene TRBV4-2, with D possibly called TRBD1 or TRBD2 (5 bases each). The germline gives CDR1 LGHNA, CDR2 YNFKEQ. Trimming removed 1 base from V and 4 bases from J, with 10 bases in between. CDR3 length equals 14 residues. The CDR3 loop is CASSQGGVGETQYF. In nucleotides, the CDR3 is TGTGCCAGCAGCCAAGGAGGGGTGGGAGAGACCCAGTACTTC.

DNA for the CDR3: TGTGCCAGCAGCCTTACACGGGACTTAGGTGAAAAACTGTTTTTT. It yields the protein CASSLTRDLGEKLFF. The genes are TRBV7-9 and TRBJ1-4, with a possible D match to TRBD1 (5 bases). Germline values: CDR1 SEHNR, CDR2 FQNEAQ (reference sequence). CDR3 size: 15 residues. V lost 5 bases and J lost 7, with 17 bases in between.

The J gene is TRBJ1-2, the V gene TRBV4-2, with unresolved D. The CDR3 spans 12 residues. CDR1 is LGHNA, CDR2 YNFKEQ, per germline. Trimming removed 3 bases at V and 4 bases at J, with 6 bases between. CDR3 loop: CASSQDGYGYTF. DNA of the CDR3: TGTGCCAGCAGCCAGGACGGCTATGGCTACACCTTC.

Only a few counts were recorded for this clone. V gene TRBV2 combines with J gene TRBJ1-2, with TRBD1 matching over 7 bases. The CDR3 extends over 12 amino acids. The junction had 8 bases not matched to a gene; V was cut back by 8 bases and J by 8 bases. Germline V gives CDR1 SNHLY, CDR2 FYNNEI. CDR3 loop: CASSFQGDGYTF. The CDR3 region has the DNA TGTGCCAGCTCTTTCCAGGGGGACGGCTACACCTTC.

This clone was seen ten or more times. The rearrangement links TRBV6-1 to TRBJ1-6; 10 bases agree with TRBD1. The CDR3 is 15 residues long. J gave up 9 bases and V 4 bases, and 6 bases lay outside the gene matches. Per the germline V gene, CDR1 is MNHNS and CDR2 is SASEGT. DNA of the CDR3: TGTGCCAGCAGTGGTGGGACAGGGGCGGGTTCACCCCTCCACTTT. It specifies CASSGGTGAGSPLHF.

The rearrangement links TRBV18 to TRBJ2-1, with D tentatively TRBD1 (7 bases). V lost 6 bases and J lost 4, with 22 bases in between. CDR1 is KGHSH, CDR2 LQKENI, per germline. The CDR3 contains 17 residues. CDR3 amino acids: CASSPSRGTEKYNEQFF. The CDR3 nucleotides are TGTGCCAGCTCTCCCTCACGGGGGACAGAGAAGTACAATGAGCAGTTCTTC. Drawing the rest from reference TRBV18 and TRBJ2-1, the complete variable domain is NAGVMQNPRHLVRRRGQEARLRCSPMKGHSHVYWYRQLPEEGLKFMVYLQKENIIDESGMPKERFSAEFPKEGPSILRIQQVVRGDSAAYFCASSPSRGTEKYNEQFFGPGTRLTVL.

This chain links TRBV7-9 with TRBJ1-2; 7 bases fit TRBD1. The CDR3 sequence is 15 residues long. The ends lost 5 bases at V and 7 bases at J; junction bases unmatched: 13. Germline loops: CDR1 SEHNR, CDR2 FQNEAQ (reference sequence). CDR3 residues: CASSPLLERTGGYTF. The CDR3 region has the DNA TGTGCCAGCAGCCCACTGCTCGAGAGGACAGGTGGCTACACCTTC.

This clone is medium-sized by share. The DNA for the CDR3 is TGTGCCAGCAGCTTTATAGCGGGGGGCCTATCCTACGAGCAGTACTTC. This gives the protein CASSFIAGGLSYEQYF. The chain recombines TRBV7-2 with TRBJ2-7; 10 bases are a match to TRBD2. The CDR3 has 16 amino acids. In germline, CDR1 is SGHTA, CDR2 FQGNSA. The V and J ends lost 3 bases and 1 base, in that order; junction bases with no gene match: 6.

This clone was counted at least ten times. The V call is TRBV28, the J call TRBJ2-7; D remains unclear. V lost 6 bases and J 3 bases, leaving 6 bases between the germline ends. The V gene's germline CDR1 is MDHEN and CDR2 SYDVKM. The CDR3 consists of 11 residues. This CDR3 reads CASRLDYEQYF. CDR3 in DNA: TGTGCCAGCAGACTGGACTACGAGCAGTACTTC.

The V gene is TRBV5-1, the J gene TRBJ2-5, with 11 bases that match TRBD1. This CDR3 has 18 amino acids. The trim removed 4 bases at V and 0 bases at J, leaving 11 bases unmatched. CDR1 SGHRS and CDR2 YFSETQ come from the germline V gene. CDR3 DNA sequence: TGCGCCAGCAGCACCGGACAGGGGGCAACTACCTACCAAGAGACCCAGTACTTC. This encodes CASSTGQGATTYQETQYF.